This T cell receptor (beta chain) is from a study of shared clonotypes between healthy human individuals. Profiled with immunoSEQ multiplex PCR; TCRdb holds only in-frame clones, not every one. Seen here are some 2,500,000 clones, 80% to 95% observed once, and the top ten hold about 0.41%. Findings and limits, study-wide: Estimated clonotype richness was generally higher in naive than memory subsets. Against clonotypes common to all four donors, non-shared ones had lower generation probabilities.

This CDR3 is 11 amino acids long. The germline V and J ends were trimmed by 5 bases and 2 bases, with 7 bases remaining between them. Per germline, CDR1 DFQATT and CDR2 SNEGSKA (reference sequence). This clone was picked up one time. Its antigen remains unidentified. CD4+ cells were split into CD45RA+ naive and CD45RA-negative memory subsets. The rearrangement uses TRBV20-1 and TRBJ2-7; D is undetermined. Sequencing was done on a sample of naive CD4+ T cells from PBMCs. The subset: CD45RA+ positively selected. The clonotype was recovered from a man in his late teens or twenties in good health. Some clones in this sample may be carry-over from other donors' samples. CDR3 in amino acids: CSAVATYEQYF. Written as DNA, the CDR3 is TGCAGTGCTGTGGCCACCTACGAGCAGTACTTC.